This T cell receptor beta chain was sequenced in a study of T cell responses to AZD1222 COVID-19 vaccine. Findings of the study overall: Unmutated regions of variants are reportedly targeted by nearly half of spike-specific TCRs. A mostly white British donor set with more females was recruited, and clonal diversity was possibly underestimated.

This clone showed up just a few times. The antigen remains undetermined. Repertoires were generated with immunoSEQ multiplex PCR, while TCRdb's copy carries only in-frame clones and drops some. The sample comprises about 270,000 clones, 85% to 95% of which are singletons, and 0.55% rests with the top ten. Analyses pooled second doses at about 4 or about 12 weeks. The sample here was peripheral blood, taken 28 days after the second AZD1222 dose. The source of this sequence is an adult who received the AZD1222 COVID-19 vaccine.

Here the CDR3 DNA reads TGTGCCAGCAGAAAGGACAGGGGAACGACACCCCTCCACTTT. Its protein product is CASRKDRGTTPLHF. The chain combines TRBV28 with TRBJ1-6; 9 nucleotides align to TRBD1. Germline V gives CDR1 MDHEN, CDR2 SYDVKM. V trimming: 6 bases; J trimming: 11 bases; junction bases outside the gene matches: 8. The CDR3 extends over 14 amino acids.